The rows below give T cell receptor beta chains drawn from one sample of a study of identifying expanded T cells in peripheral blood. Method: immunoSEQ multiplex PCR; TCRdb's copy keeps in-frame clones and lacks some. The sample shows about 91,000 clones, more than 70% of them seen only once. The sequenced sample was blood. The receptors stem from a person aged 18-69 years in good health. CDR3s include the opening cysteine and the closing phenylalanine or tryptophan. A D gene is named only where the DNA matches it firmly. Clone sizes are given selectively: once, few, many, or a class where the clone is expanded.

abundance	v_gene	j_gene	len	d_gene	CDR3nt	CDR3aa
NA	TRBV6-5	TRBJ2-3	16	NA	TGTGCCAGCAGTTACGATTCCGGGACTTTCACAGATACGCAGTATTTT	CASSYDSGTFTDTQYF
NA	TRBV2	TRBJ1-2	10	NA	TGTGCCAACAGGGTGGGTGGCTACACCTTC	CANRVGGYTF
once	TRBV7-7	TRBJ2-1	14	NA	TGTGCCAGCAGCTTAGCGGGTCGAACCAATGAGCAGTTCTTC	CASSLAGRTNEQFF
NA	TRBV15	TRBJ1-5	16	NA	TGTGCCACCAGCAGAGATCGGGCAGGGATCAATCAGCCCCAGCATTTT	CATSRDRAGINQPQHF
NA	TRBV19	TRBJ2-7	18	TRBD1	TGTGCCAGTAGTATGAAGCCGACAGGGGTTCGGCTCTCCTACGAGCAGTACTTC	CASSMKPTGVRLSYEQYF
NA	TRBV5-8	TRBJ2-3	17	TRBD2	TGTGCCAGCAGCTTGATTCTGGTGAGCGGGAGCTCAGATACGCAGTATTTT	CASSLILVSGSSDTQYF
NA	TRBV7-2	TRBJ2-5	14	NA	TGTGCCAGCAGCCTCAAGGGACTGGAAGAGACCCAGTACTTC	CASSLKGLEETQYF
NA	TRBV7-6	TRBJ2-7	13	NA	TGTGCCAGCAGCTTAGAAGGGGTCTACGAGCAGTACTTC	CASSLEGVYEQYF
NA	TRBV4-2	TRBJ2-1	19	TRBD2	TGTGCCAGCAGCCCTCGTATTCCCCCGCCTAGCGGGGGTCCTAATGAGCAGTTCTTC	CASSPRIPPPSGGPNEQFF
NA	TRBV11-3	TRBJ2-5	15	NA	TGTGCCAGCAGTGCCGGGACATCGGACGCGGAGACCCAGTACTTC	CASSAGTSDAETQYF
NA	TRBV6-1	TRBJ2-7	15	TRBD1	TGTGCCCTCCTCCTGGGACAGGGGGTTTCCTACGAGCAGTACTTC	CALLLGQGVSYEQYF
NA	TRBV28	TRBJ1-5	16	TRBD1	TGTGCCAGCAGTATTGGGATGGACAGGGGAAATCAGCCCCAGCATTTT	CASSIGMDRGNQPQHF
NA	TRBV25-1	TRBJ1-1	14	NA	TGTGCCAGCAGTTTAGCCGACGGAGACACTGAAGCTTTCTTT	CASSLADGDTEAFF
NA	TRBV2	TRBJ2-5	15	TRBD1	TGTGCCAGCCAAGTGAATGGGGACAGACAAGAGACCCAGTACTTC	CASQVNGDRQETQYF
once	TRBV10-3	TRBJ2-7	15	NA	TGTGCCACCGGACTACCCGGAAAGCGAACGAACGAGCAGTACTTC	CATGLPGKRTNEQYF
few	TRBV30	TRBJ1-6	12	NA	TGTGCCTGGAGTACCGGGGGTTCACCCCTCCACTTT	CAWSTGGSPLHF
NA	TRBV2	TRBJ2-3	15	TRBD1	TGTGCCAGCAGTAGATACAGGGGGCACACAGATACGCAGTATTTT	CASSRYRGHTDTQYF
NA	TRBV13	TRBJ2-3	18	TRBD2	TGTGCCAGCAGCTCCACGGGGGAAGCGGGAGGGGTTACAGATACGCAGTATTTT	CASSSTGEAGGVTDTQYF
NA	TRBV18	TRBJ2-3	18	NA	TGTGCCAGCTCACCAATCCAGAGTTATAGGGGTATCACAGATACGCAGTATTTT	CASSPIQSYRGITDTQYF
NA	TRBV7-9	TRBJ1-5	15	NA	TGTGCCAGCAGCTCCTTCGGAGGGAGCAATCAGCCCCAGCATTTT	CASSSFGGSNQPQHF
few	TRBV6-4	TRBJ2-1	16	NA	TGTGCCAGCAGCCAAGGGGGAGCTTCCTCAGTTAATGAGCAGTTCTTC	CASSQGGASSVNEQFF
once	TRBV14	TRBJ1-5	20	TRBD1	TGTGCCAGCAGCCAAGTAAGCTCTGGACAGGAGAAATATAGCAATCAGCCCCAGCATTTT	CASSQVSSGQEKYSNQPQHF
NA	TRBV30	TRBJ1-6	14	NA	TGTGCCTTTGGAAGTCGGCAGGGTCTCTCACCCCTCCACTTT	CAFGSRQGLSPLHF
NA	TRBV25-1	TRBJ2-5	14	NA	TGTGCCAGCAGTGAATTTAAGGGAGCAGAGACCCAGTACTTC	CASSEFKGAETQYF
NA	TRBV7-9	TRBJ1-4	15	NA	TGTGCCAGCAGCTTCGCCGGGACATCTAATGAAAAACTGTTTTTT	CASSFAGTSNEKLFF
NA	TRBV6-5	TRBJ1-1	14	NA	TGTGCCAGCAGTTACGAGGACAGCTACACTGAAGCTTTCTTT	CASSYEDSYTEAFF
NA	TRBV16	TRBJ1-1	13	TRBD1	TGTGCCAGCAGCCAATTGACAGGGACTGAAGCTTTCTTT	CASSQLTGTEAFF
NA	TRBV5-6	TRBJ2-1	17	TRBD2	TGTGCCAGCAGCTTGGAAACGCCTAGCGGGGATTACAATGAGCAGTTCTTC	CASSLETPSGDYNEQFF